The 29 T cell receptor beta chains reported below all come from one sample, sequenced in a study of early T cells in non-severe SARS-CoV-2 infection. MiXCR, run by TCRdb on the 5' RACE reads, gives a single entry per CDR3 protein. In the table there are roughly 56,000 distinct CDR3 sequences, approximately 10% of which are singletons. The sequenced sample was whole blood. The receptors shown here come from an adult who was a healthcare worker with PCR-confirmed SARS-CoV-2 infection or an uninfected control (not recorded which).

This clonotype was seen only a few times. The chain recombines TRBV10-3 with TRBJ2-7; D may be TRBD2 (5 bases). The V end lost 11 bases, the J end lost 4 bases, and 18 bases lay between the germline ends. The length of the CDR3 is 13 residues. CDR1 is ENHRY, CDR2 SYGVKD, per germline. The CDR3, as DNA: TGTGCCGCCGCCCTTAGCGACCAATACGAGCAGTACTTC. As protein: CAAALSDQYEQYF.

This clonotype was counted at least ten times. This chain uses TRBV29-1 with TRBJ2-1, with 10 bases identical to TRBD2. This CDR3 is built from 15 residues. Germline CDR1 SQVTM, CDR2 ANQGSEA. With V trimmed by 4 bases and J by 10 bases, 13 bases remained unmatched. CDR3 loop: CSVASASGRSEEQFF. Here the CDR3 DNA reads TGCAGCGTTGCGTCGGCTAGCGGGAGAAGTGAGGAGCAGTTCTTC.

V is TRBV29-1 and J is TRBJ2-2; 8 nucleotides match TRBD2. The V gene's germline CDR1 is SQVTM and CDR2 ANQGSEA. CDR3 length equals 14 residues. The V segment lost 5 bases and the J segment 6 bases; nucleotides outside the gene matches: 8. The CDR3 is CSVLPGGPPGELFF. The CDR3 region has the DNA TGCAGCGTTCTCCCGGGAGGGCCCCCCGGGGAGCTGTTTTTT.

This clonotype has at least ten counts. The chain employs TRBV6-4 and TRBJ2-1, with D uncertain. V shed 3 bases and J shed 0 bases, with 9 bases lying between them. Germline CDR1 reads MRHNA; CDR2 reads SNTAGT. CDR3 length: 15 residues. CDR3 DNA: TGTGCCAGCAGTGATGCTAGGAGCTCCTACAATGAGCAGTTCTTC. Protein product: CASSDARSSYNEQFF.

This clonotype was seen a few times. The rearrangement uses TRBV7-2 and TRBJ2-5; 9 nucleotides match TRBD1. Germline V gene data show CDR1 as SGHTA and CDR2 as FQGNSA. V was pared by 5 bases and J by 5 bases, with 9 bases of the junction left unmatched. This CDR3 region has 15 residues. CDR3 amino acids: CASSLGGTGHETQYF. The CDR3 DNA sequence: TGTGCCAGCAGCCTAGGAGGGACAGGGCATGAGACCCAGTACTTC.

Ten or more counts support this clonotype. The rearrangement joins TRBV6-1 to TRBJ2-5; the D is unclear. V was shortened by 3 bases and J by 5 bases, with 7 bases between the two germline ends. The V gene's germline CDR1 is MNHNS and CDR2 SASEGT. The CDR3 extends over 12 amino acids. CDR3 residues: CASSDFGETQYF. Written as DNA, the CDR3 is TGTGCCAGCAGTGACTTTGGGGAGACCCAGTACTTC.

This clonotype has only a few counts. An end of the junction differs from the germline gene, which may be a read error. The rearrangement joins TRBV25-1 to TRBJ1-2; 9 bases agree with TRBD1. The germline gives CDR1 MGHDK, CDR2 SYGVNS. The CDR3 length is 14 residues. The CDR3 region has the DNA TGTGCCAGCAGTGAATATGACAGGGGGTATGGCCACACCTTC. This encodes CASSEYDRGYGHTF.

The V call is TRBV12-3 or TRBV12-4, the J call TRBJ1-3; D call uncertain. V was cut by 5 bases and J by 7 bases, with 9 bases left in between. This CDR3 contains 12 residues. The CDR3 loop is CASSLTPNTIYF. The CDR3 DNA reads as TGTGCCAGCAGTCTGACCCCCAACACCATATATTTT.

This clonotype was counted between two and nine times. The V gene is TRBV29-1, the J gene TRBJ1-4, with D possibly being TRBD1 (6 bases). Germline CDR1 is SQVTM and CDR2 is ANQGSEA. The V end lost 6 bases, the J end lost 8 bases, and 13 bases lay between the germline ends. The CDR3 spans 12 residues. The DNA of the CDR3 is TGCAGCGTCGGGGGGCCCTTGGAAAAACTGTTTTTT. This codes for CSVGGPLEKLFF.

At least ten counts were recorded for this clonotype. V usage is TRBV12-3 or TRBV12-4 and J usage is TRBJ2-1; 9 bases map to TRBD2. Trimming took 6 bases from V and 9 from J; bases not matched to a gene: 12. The CDR3 extends over 15 amino acids. The CDR3 loop reads CASRGLAAIGAEQFF. CDR3 in DNA: TGTGCCAGCAGGGGACTAGCCGCCATAGGGGCTGAGCAGTTCTTC.

The chain couples TRBV28 to TRBJ2-1; TRBD2 is a possible D gene (5 bases). Trimming cost V 5 bases and J 8 bases, with 16 bases left between them. The CDR3 sequence is 14 residues long. Germline CDR1 reads MDHEN; CDR2 reads SYDVKM. CDR3: CASSDRGALYEQFF. Here the CDR3 DNA reads TGTGCCAGCAGTGATCGGGGAGCTCTCTATGAGCAGTTCTTC.

The CDR3 sequence: CASRGQENLYGYTF. The DNA for the CDR3 is TGTGCCAGCAGGGGACAGGAAAACTTGTATGGCTACACCTTC. The genes are TRBV27 and TRBJ1-2; 8 positions match TRBD1. V shed 6 bases and J 5 bases; nucleotides not matched to a gene: 8. Germline assignment: CDR1 MNHEY and CDR2 SMNVEV (reference sequence). The CDR3 covers 14 residues.

This clonotype was detected only once. The chain is built from TRBV6-5 and TRBJ2-7, with D possibly being TRBD2 (7 bases). The CDR3 sequence is 16 residues long. Germline V gene data show CDR1 as MNHEY and CDR2 as SVGAGI. Trimming took 2 bases from V and 2 from J, leaving 16 bases between them. The chain's CDR3 is CASSYGGGGAAYEQYF. As DNA, the CDR3 is TGTGCCAGCAGTTACGGGGGGGGCGGAGCGGCCTACGAGCAGTACTTC.

This clonotype was observed a handful of times. V is TRBV11-2 and J is TRBJ1-1; 7 bases match TRBD1. V was clipped by 5 bases and J by 8 bases; unmatched bases: 8. Germline-derived CDR1 and CDR2 are SGHAT and FQNNGV. This CDR3 comprises 13 residues. Written as DNA, the CDR3 is TGTGCCAGCAGCCCGACAGGGATCGGGGAAGCTTTCTTT. Protein product: CASSPTGIGEAFF.

Many counts were recorded for this clonotype. The rearrangement links TRBV11-1 to TRBJ1-1; TRBD1 might be the D (5 bases). Per the germline V gene, CDR1 is SGHAT and CDR2 is FQDESV (reference sequence). The CDR3 totals 13 residues. The V and J ends lost 4 bases and 1 base respectively, with 7 bases between them. CDR3 bases: TGTGCCAGCAGCTCTCAGGGGAACACTGAAGCTTTCTTT. This codes for CASSSQGNTEAFF. Using reference TRBV11-1 and TRBJ1-1 for the parts outside the CDR3, the full variable domain is EAEVAQSPRYKITEKSQAVAFWCDPISGHATLYWYRQILGQGPELLVQFQDESVVDDSQLPKDRFSAERLKGVDSTLKIQPAELGDSAMYLCASSSQGNTEAFFGQGTRLTVV.

Ten or more counts support this clonotype. The rearrangement links TRBV24-1 to TRBJ2-3; D is unclear. The CDR3 totals 13 residues. Trimming shortened V by 4 bases and J by 6 bases, and 10 bases separated the two germline ends. Germline assignment: CDR1 KGHDR and CDR2 SFDVKD. CDR3 loop: CATSERSSDTQYF. The CDR3 coding sequence is TGTGCCACCAGTGAGAGAAGTTCCGATACGCAGTATTTT.

This clonotype was seen repeatedly, ten times or more. The J gene is TRBJ2-2, the V gene TRBV6-5; 8 bases line up with TRBD1. This CDR3 comprises 14 residues. Per germline, CDR1 MNHEY and CDR2 SVGAGI. V lost 7 bases and J lost 4; bases outside the gene matches: 5. CDR3 bases: TGTGCCAGCATGGAACAGGGGGGCACCGGGGAGCTGTTTTTT. Its protein is CASMEQGGTGELFF.

A word on this clonotype: A clone one base away is much larger, so this may be a read error. The rearrangement links TRBV7-3 to TRBJ1-1; a weak D match, TRBD1 (5 bases). Germline V gene sequence: CDR1 SGHTA, CDR2 FQGTGA. The CDR3 is 14 amino acids. The CDR3 coding sequence is TGTGACAGCAGCTTAAATGGAGATACAGGTTATTGCCACTTT. Protein: CDSSLNGDTGYCHF.

This clonotype has a count of ten or more. The chain links TRBV5-1 to TRBJ2-1; weak D call: TRBD1 (7 bases). The V and J ends lost 0 bases and 3 bases respectively, with 16 bases between them. The CDR3 totals 17 residues. CDR1 and CDR2 from the germline V gene are SGHRS and YFSETQ. CDR3 region: CASSLEEGARVYNEQFF. CDR3 DNA: TGCGCCAGCAGCTTGGAGGAGGGGGCGAGAGTCTACAATGAGCAGTTCTTC.

The CDR3 DNA sequence: TGCGCCAGCAGCCTAGCGGTCTTAGCGGAGATCTCTGGGGCCAACGTCCTGACTTTC. Its protein is CASSLAVLAEISGANVLTF. V and J are TRBV4-1 and TRBJ2-6, with a weak D call TRBD2 (6 bases). Trimming took off 4 bases at V and 0 bases at J, with 19 bases between the two ends. The germline V gene has CDR1 MGHRA and CDR2 YSYEKL. The CDR3 loop spans 19 amino acids.

This clonotype was counted a few times. The genes are TRBV21-1 and TRBJ2-2; the D call of TRBD1 is as the table states it, not checked on the DNA. TRBV21-1 has pseudogene status. The CDR3 sequence is 11 residues long. The DNA for the CDR3 is TGTGCCAGCAGCCAGGGAGGGGAGCTGTTTTTT. As protein: CASSQGGELFF.

The table lists this clonotype with a few counts. The genes are TRBV29-1 and TRBJ1-3; TRBD1 matches at 7 bases. Germline V lookup: CDR1 SQVTM, CDR2 ANQGSEA. The CDR3 is 15 residues long. J was trimmed by 3 bases and V by 6 bases; bases with no gene match: 11. Here the CDR3 reads CSVAVTGEGGNTIYF. The CDR3 DNA reads TGCAGCGTCGCCGTTACAGGGGAAGGTGGAAACACCATATATTTT.

The CDR3 spells CASSQEGLAGFTGELFF. CDR3 bases: TGTGCCAGCAGCCAAGAAGGTCTAGCGGGATTCACCGGGGAGCTGTTTTTT. The chain couples TRBV4-2 to TRBJ2-2; TRBD2 aligns across 9 bases. The CDR3 sequence is 17 residues long. The ends lost 0 bases at V and 4 bases at J; junction bases unmatched: 6. Germline CDR1 and CDR2: LGHNA and YNFKEQ.

The sample holds a few counts of this clonotype. CDR3: CSVSPLNTEAFF. DNA of the CDR3: TGCAGCGTTTCCCCCCTGAACACTGAAGCTTTCTTT. The chain recombines TRBV29-1 with TRBJ1-1; D remains ambiguous. Germline V gene data show CDR1 as SQVTM and CDR2 as ANQGSEA. V was clipped by 5 bases and J by 0 bases, with 7 bases between them. The CDR3 sequence is 12 residues long. The full variable domain, its missing parts supplied by reference TRBV29-1 and TRBJ1-1, is SAVISQKPSRDICQRGTSLTIQCQVDSQVTMMFWYRQQPGQSLTLIATANQGSEATYESGFVIDKFPISRPNLTFSTLTVSNMSPEDSSIYLCSVSPLNTEAFFGQGTRLTVV.

The table lists this clonotype with a few counts. The chain couples TRBV5-1 to TRBJ2-2, with no clear D. Germline V gene lookup returns CDR1 SGHRS and CDR2 YFSETQ. Trimming stripped 6 bases from V and 0 bases from J, with 12 bases between. The CDR3 extends over 15 amino acids. Here the CDR3 reads CASNAAVPNTGELFF. The CDR3 DNA follows: TGCGCCAGCAATGCGGCTGTTCCGAACACCGGGGAGCTGTTTTTT.

There are many counts of this clonotype. This rearrangement joins TRBV29-1 to TRBJ1-2; 9 nucleotides agree with TRBD1. The J segment lost 6 bases and the V segment lost 4 bases, leaving 6 bases of the junction unmatched. The CDR3 totals 13 residues. CDR1 SQVTM and CDR2 ANQGSEA come from the germline V gene. The CDR3 DNA reads TGCAGCGTTGCTAGGACAGGGGCTCATGGCTACACCTTC. This encodes CSVARTGAHGYTF.

The genes are TRBV20-1 and TRBJ2-7; 10 bases align to TRBD2. V gave up 3 bases and J gave up 4 bases; unmatched junction bases: 9. CDR1 is DFQATT, CDR2 SNEGSKA, per germline (reference sequence). The length of the CDR3 is 15 residues. CDR3 in DNA: TGCAGTGCTAGTGGACTAGCGGCCAAACTATACGAGCAGTACTTC. Translation gives CSASGLAAKLYEQYF.

The CDR3 reads CASSGRAGTHYEQYF. For the CDR3, the DNA is TGTGCCAGCAGCGGACGGGCCGGGACGCACTACGAGCAGTACTTC. This chain connects TRBV9 to TRBJ2-7; D tentatively fits TRBD1 or TRBD2 (5 bases each). The V end lost 3 bases, the J end lost 3 bases, and 16 bases lay between the germline ends. The CDR3 loop spans 15 amino acids. Germline CDR1 reads SGDLS; CDR2 reads YYNGEE.

This clonotype has a handful of counts. The chain couples TRBV6-6 to TRBJ2-5; D might be TRBD1 (5 bases). V was trimmed by 4 bases and J by 9 bases, leaving 9 bases between them. Germline CDR1 reads MNHNY; CDR2 reads SVGAGI (reference sequence). The CDR3 runs 11 residues. This chain's CDR3 is CASSSAGPQYF. The CDR3 nucleotides read TGTGCCAGCAGTTCGGCAGGGCCCCAGTACTTC.